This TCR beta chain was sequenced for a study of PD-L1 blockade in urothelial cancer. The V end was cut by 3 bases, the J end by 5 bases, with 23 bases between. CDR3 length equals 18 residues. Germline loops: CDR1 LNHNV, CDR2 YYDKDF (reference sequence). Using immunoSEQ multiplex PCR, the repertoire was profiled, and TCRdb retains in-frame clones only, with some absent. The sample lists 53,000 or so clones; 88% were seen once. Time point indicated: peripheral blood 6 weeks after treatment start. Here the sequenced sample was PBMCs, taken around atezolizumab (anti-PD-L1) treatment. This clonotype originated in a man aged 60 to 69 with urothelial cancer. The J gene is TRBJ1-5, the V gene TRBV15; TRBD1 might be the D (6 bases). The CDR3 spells CATSREWGRGARDQPQHF. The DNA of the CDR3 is TGTGCCACCAGCAGGGAATGGGGGCGGGGGGCAAGGGATCAGCCCCAGCATTTT.